This T cell receptor beta chain appears in the sequencing data of a study of T-cell memory formation after mild COVID-19. About the research overall: Clusters of TCRs were largely donor specific. The study, taken as a whole, reports: CD4/CD8 balance held among clones contracting day 15 to 85, and later expanders leaned CD4+. For contracting clones, CD4+ ones sat mainly in CM and EM, CD8+ in EMRA. Pre-infection memory held some responding clones, suggesting pre-existing cross-reactive T cells responded.

A note on this clonotype: Its specificity is unknown.

One entry per CDR3 protein results from TCRdb running MiXCR on the 5' RACE reads. This repertoire shows 350,000 to 500,000 distinct CDR3 sequences, around 20% found once; its top ten account for approximately 8.1%. This CDR3 is 15 amino acids long. The V and J ends lost 0 bases and 3 bases respectively, with 13 bases between them. Germline V gene sequence: CDR1 SGHRS, CDR2 YFSETQ. This TCR was sampled from an adult woman who had mild COVID-19 (a few samples of this study predate the infection). Cell type and time point are not known. What was sequenced was PBMCs or a T cell subset sorted from them (not recorded which). The gene calls are TRBV5-1 and TRBJ2-7; TRBD2 is a possible D gene (5 bases). CDR3 coding DNA: TGCGCCAGCAGCTTGGAGGCTAGCAGATACTACGAGCAGTACTTC. Its translation: CASSLEASRYYEQYF. Variable domain in full (rest from reference TRBV5-1 and TRBJ2-7): KAGVTQTPRYLIKTRGQQVTLSCSPISGHRSVSWYQQTPGQGLQFLFEYFSETQRNKGNFPGRFSGRQFSNSRSEMNVSTLELGDSALYLCASSLEASRYYEQYFGPGTRLTVT.